This passage covers 26 T cell receptor beta chains from one sample sequenced in a study of T-cell memory formation after mild COVID-19. TCRdb passed the 5' RACE reads through MiXCR, listing each CDR3 protein once. The profile covers roughly 550,000 distinct CDR3 sequences, with roughly 20% appearing a single time and roughly an eighth taken by the ten largest. The sequenced sample consisted of PBMCs or a T cell subset sorted from them (not recorded which). The receptors here all came from an adult woman who had mild COVID-19 (a few samples of this study predate the infection). Cell type and time point are not known.

V usage is TRBV11-2 and J usage is TRBJ1-6; D is unclear. Per the germline V gene, CDR1 is SGHAT and CDR2 is FQNNGV. CDR3 length equals 15 residues. Trimming removed 5 bases at V and 9 bases at J, with 17 bases between. The DNA for the CDR3 is TGTGCCAGCAGCGTAGTCCCCCTGGGAGGTTCACCCCTCCACTTT. It is translated as CASSVVPLGGSPLHF.

This clonotype was observed a few times. The V call is TRBV20-1, the J call TRBJ1-1; 9 nucleotides agree with TRBD1. Germline V gives CDR1 DFQATT, CDR2 SNEGSKA (reference sequence). The V and J ends lost 1 base and 7 bases, in that order; junction bases with no gene match: 4. The CDR3 runs 13 residues. CDR3 sequence reads: CSARGDRDNEAFF. The CDR3 DNA reads as TGCAGTGCTAGAGGGGACAGGGACAATGAAGCTTTCTTT.

This clonotype was found a few times. V usage is TRBV10-3 and J usage is TRBJ2-7; D not resolved. CDR3 length equals 13 residues. V lost 7 bases and J 4 bases, leaving 14 bases between the germline ends. CDR1 and CDR2 (germline): ENHRY, SYGVKD. CDR3 sequence reads: CAITPKLEYEQYF. The CDR3 DNA sequence: TGTGCCATCACACCAAAGCTCGAGTACGAGCAGTACTTC.

The chain couples TRBV12-3 or TRBV12-4 to TRBJ2-7; D remains unclear. Trimming left V 2 bases short and J 2 bases short, with 13 bases between. This CDR3 has 15 residues. CDR3 sequence (DNA): TGTGCCAGCAGTTTACCCCGGCGGAGTACCTACGAGCAGTACTTC. Encoded protein: CASSLPRRSTYEQYF.

This rearrangement joins TRBV6-6 to TRBJ2-1; D gene unclear. V lost 2 bases and J 8 bases, leaving 1 base between the germline ends. Germline V gene lookup returns CDR1 MNHNY and CDR2 SVGAGI (reference sequence). This CDR3 contains 10 residues. The CDR3 protein is CASSYDEQFF. As DNA, the CDR3 is TGTGCCAGCAGTTACGATGAGCAGTTCTTC.

The chain combines TRBV9 with TRBJ2-2, with 8 bases matching TRBD1. V shed 0 bases, J shed 4 bases, and the junction held 8 bases outside the gene matches. This CDR3 is built from 17 residues. The germline V gene encodes CDR1 SGDLS and CDR2 YYNGEE. The chain's CDR3 is CASSVAARGLGTGELFF. CDR3 coding DNA: TGTGCCAGCAGCGTAGCTGCCAGGGGGCTGGGCACCGGGGAGCTGTTTTTT.

This chain connects TRBV3-1 to TRBJ2-4; perhaps D is TRBD1 or TRBD2 (6 bases each). Germline CDR1 LGHDT, CDR2 YNNKEL (reference sequence). The CDR3 length is 14 residues. The ends were cut back, 7 bases at V and 8 bases at J, with 18 bases in the middle. The CDR3 coding sequence is TGTGCCAGCACCGATTCGGGGGCGGTGGACATTCAGTACTTC. Protein: CASTDSGAVDIQYF. Using reference TRBV3-1 and TRBJ2-4 for the parts outside the CDR3, the full variable domain is DTAVSQTPKYLVTQMGNDKSIKCEQNLGHDTMYWYKQDSKKFLKIMFSYNNKELIINETVPNRFSPKSPDKAHLNLHINSLELGDSAVYFCASTDSGAVDIQYFGAGTRLSVL.

This clonotype was seen a few times. The rearrangement links TRBV12-3 or TRBV12-4 to TRBJ2-1; the D is unclear. The CDR3 has 11 residues. V was pared by 6 bases and J by 7 bases, with 7 bases between. This CDR3 is CASSQMNEQFF. CDR3 bases: TGTGCCAGCAGCCAGATGAATGAGCAGTTCTTC.

The rearrangement uses TRBV4-2 and TRBJ2-1; 9 bases are a match to TRBD2. CDR1 and CDR2 (germline): LGHNA, YNFKEQ. The CDR3 length is 13 residues. Germline trimming cut 1 base from V and 16 bases from J; bases unmatched to any gene: 8. The CDR3 loop reads CASSQVSGGGEFF. The CDR3 DNA reads as TGTGCCAGCAGCCAAGTTTCGGGCGGGGGGGAATTCTTC.

V and J are TRBV18 and TRBJ1-1, with 7 bases identical to TRBD1. Germline CDR1 is KGHSH and CDR2 is LQKENI. This CDR3 is 14 amino acids long. V gave up 5 bases and J gave up 5 bases; unmatched junction bases: 8. The CDR3 sequence: CASSFQGVRTEAFF. The DNA for the CDR3 is TGTGCCAGCTCATTTCAGGGGGTACGGACTGAAGCTTTCTTT.

The rearrangement uses TRBV10-3 and TRBJ1-4; 7 nucleotides agree with TRBD1. The germline V gene has CDR1 ENHRY and CDR2 SYGVKD. J was trimmed by 0 bases and V by 10 bases; bases with no gene match: 8. The CDR3 covers 15 residues. The CDR3 sequence is CASRDSTTTNEKLFF. The CDR3 region has the DNA TGTGCCAGTCGGGACAGCACCACAACTAATGAAAAACTGTTTTTT.

The chain carries TRBV5-4 and TRBJ1-2; no firm D call. This CDR3 spans 13 amino acids. The germline V and J ends were trimmed by 0 bases and 8 bases, with 11 bases remaining between them. Germline CDR1 reads SGHNT; CDR2 reads YYREEE (reference sequence). CDR3 DNA sequence: TGTGCCAGCAGCTTGGACTACCCGGGAGGCTACACCTTC. Translating gives CASSLDYPGGYTF.

CDR3 DNA sequence: TGTGCCAGCAGTTCTTCTCATTGGACTAGCGGGAGAGACGTCTCCTACGAGCAGTACTTC. This codes for CASSSSHWTSGRDVSYEQYF. J is TRBJ2-7 and V is TRBV28; TRBD2 matches at 13 bases. The V segment lost 4 bases and the J segment 0 bases; nucleotides outside the gene matches: 15. This CDR3 has 20 amino acids. Germline V gene lookup returns CDR1 MDHEN and CDR2 SYDVKM.

This clonotype has a count of ten or more. Compared with germline, one end of the junction differs, possibly owing to a read error. V usage is TRBV5-1 and J usage is TRBJ2-1; 9 bases are a match to TRBD2. This CDR3 has 14 amino acids. Germline V lookup: CDR1 SGHRS, CDR2 YFSETQ. CDR3 sequence: CASSLTSGYNEQFF. CDR3 in DNA: TGTGCCAGCAGCTTGACTAGCGGCTACAATGAGCAGTTCTTC.

The J gene is TRBJ1-4, the V gene TRBV4-1; tentatively, D is TRBD1 (5 bases). The CDR3 runs to 16 residues. V shed 1 base and J shed 5 bases, with 14 bases lying between them. Germline loops: CDR1 MGHRA, CDR2 YSYEKL. CDR3 sequence reads: CASSQARTGGNEKLFF. CDR3 DNA: TGCGCCAGCAGCCAAGCCAGGACGGGGGGGAATGAAAAACTGTTTTTT.

This clonotype was detected only a few times. The chain links TRBV13 to TRBJ1-4, with 9 bases fitting TRBD1. The junction had 8 bases not matched to a gene; V was cut back by 4 bases and J by 8 bases. This CDR3 has 15 amino acids. Per the germline V gene, CDR1 is PRHDT and CDR2 is FYEKMQ (reference sequence). CDR3 coding DNA: TGTGCCAGCAGCTCCCAGGACAGGGGCGGAGAAAAACTGTTTTTT. Its translation is CASSSQDRGGEKLFF.

This clonotype was seen a few times. The chain combines TRBV12-3 or TRBV12-4 with TRBJ2-3, with D possibly being TRBD2 (6 bases). The CDR3 runs 14 residues. Trimming cost V 5 bases and J 8 bases, with 17 bases left between them. The chain's CDR3 is CASSARGTPGTQYF. In DNA, the CDR3 is TGTGCCAGCAGTGCCCGGGGGACTCCTGGTACGCAGTATTTT.

The rearrangement uses TRBV6-5 and TRBJ2-7; no reliable D call. This CDR3 spans 16 amino acids. CDR1 MNHEY and CDR2 SVGAGI come from the germline V gene. The V and J ends lost 0 bases and 1 base respectively, with 13 bases between them. CDR3 sequence: CASSYSSDTTSYEQYF. For the CDR3, the DNA is TGTGCCAGCAGTTACTCGAGTGATACAACTTCCTACGAGCAGTACTTC.

V usage is TRBV12-3 or TRBV12-4 and J usage is TRBJ2-3; the D is unclear. CDR3 length equals 13 residues. The V end lost 7 bases, the J end lost 1 base, and 9 bases lay between the germline ends. The CDR3 protein is CASTWYGTDTQYF. As DNA, the CDR3 is TGTGCCAGCACCTGGTATGGCACAGATACGCAGTATTTT.

This clonotype showed up just a few times. This chain connects TRBV20-1 to TRBJ2-3; D unclear. Trimming stripped 2 bases from V and 6 bases from J, with 9 bases between. CDR3 length equals 12 residues. In germline, CDR1 is DFQATT, CDR2 SNEGSKA (reference sequence). DNA of the CDR3: TGCAGTGCTAGATCCCAGCACGATACGCAGTATTTT. This translates into CSARSQHDTQYF.

The chain uses TRBV7-9 and TRBJ2-3; 8 bases match TRBD1. Germline V CDR1 and CDR2: SEHNR, FQNEAQ (reference sequence). The CDR3 length is 16 residues. V was clipped by 5 bases and J by 0 bases; unmatched bases: 7. This chain's CDR3 is CASSPRQGTSTDTQYF. CDR3 nucleotides: TGTGCCAGCAGCCCGCGACAGGGGACAAGCACAGATACGCAGTATTTT.

This clonotype has just a few counts. The CDR3 sequence: CASSPDVRGTEAFF. In DNA form, the CDR3 reads TGTGCCAGTAGTCCGGACGTTCGGGGCACTGAAGCTTTCTTT. The chain joins TRBV19 to TRBJ1-1, with unresolved D. Per germline, CDR1 LNHDA and CDR2 SQIVND (reference sequence). Trimming removed 5 bases at V and 4 bases at J, with 14 bases between. The CDR3 is 14 amino acids.

The table lists this clonotype with a few counts. For the CDR3, the DNA is TGTGCCAGCAGCCTTCGGACTAGCGGGGCCGGGGAGCAGTTCTTC. The encoded protein is CASSLRTSGAGEQFF. The V and J genes are TRBV3-1 and TRBJ2-1; 12 bases map to TRBD2. The junction had 8 bases not matched to a gene; V was cut back by 4 bases and J by 10 bases. The CDR3 runs 15 residues. CDR1 is LGHDT and CDR2 is YNNKEL in the germline V gene (reference sequence).

This clonotype was seen a handful of times. This chain connects TRBV12-3 or TRBV12-4 to TRBJ2-1; D is ambiguous. The CDR3 has 14 amino acids. Trimming shortened V by 0 bases and J by 3 bases, and 6 bases separated the two germline ends. CDR3 sequence reads: CASSLAGYYNEQFF. CDR3 nucleotide sequence: TGTGCCAGCAGTTTAGCGGGCTACTACAATGAGCAGTTCTTC.

This clonotype has only a few counts. The chain is built from TRBV9 and TRBJ2-2; the D is unclear. V lost 2 bases and J 3 bases, leaving 11 bases between the germline ends. Germline V gene data show CDR1 as SGDLS and CDR2 as YYNGEE. The CDR3 runs 15 residues. The CDR3 DNA is TGTGCCAGCAGCGTTACCGGGTCCTACACCGGGGAGCTGTTTTTT. Its translation is CASSVTGSYTGELFF.

The genes are TRBV24-1 and TRBJ2-3, with D tentatively TRBD2 (6 bases). The germline V gene has CDR1 KGHDR and CDR2 SFDVKD. The V end was cut by 0 bases, the J end by 2 bases, with 11 bases between. The CDR3 is 16 residues long. The CDR3 here is CATSDLGGNDTDTQYF. The CDR3, as DNA: TGTGCCACCAGTGATTTGGGCGGGAACGACACAGATACGCAGTATTTT.